This TCR beta chain comes out of a study of cytomegalovirus exposure and HLA in healthy donors (TCRdb year 2017). Background for the entire study: In an earlier analysis of some 550 of the donors, 250 to 350 Gb of sequence data and 120 million or so unique TCR beta sequences from approximately 180 million T cells were reported. The study was designed to test whether signatures of past pathogen exposure could be identified by cataloging public T cell receptors. Because of strong linkage in the cohort, roughly five DR-DQ haplotypes were treated as single units for association and clustering. Among 300 to 450 genotyped donors of the cohort, an average of around 240,000 unique TCR beta nucleotide sequences were sequenced per donor, around 18% of them non-productive. The genetic ancestry cluster associated with self-reported Caucasian donors included 81% of the approximately 410 genotyped donors. Every discovery cohort repertoire had been produced on one sequencing platform. Along with the roughly 710-subject first cohort, a separate validation cohort of over a hundred different subjects was used. A later genetic analysis used genome-wide SNP genotypes for about three fifths of the 666 donors, treating that subset as a discovery cohort. HLA typing included class I and class II loci at four-digit resolution. An earlier analysis of approximately 500 of the donors applied high-throughput TCR beta sequencing to assess whether each TCR beta V gene segment acted as functional or pseudogenic. In the later analysis, no new phenotypic data were used to find candidate immune exposures; instead, reliance was placed on TCR beta sequences and their occurrence across donors. Typing coverage varied by locus: roughly 629-640 donors for A, B, C, DRB1 and DQB1; around 560 for DQA1; about 570 for DPA1; more than 450 for DPB1. The T cell repertoires of 550 to 850 subjects were profiled by immunosequencing and related to cytomegalovirus serostatus. Donor age, sex, ethnicity and CMV serostatus were collected together with the repertoire data. To predict cytomegalovirus infection status, the study brought together high-throughput TCR immunosequencing, statistical association of individual TCRs with disease status, and machine learning. A later analysis re-analyzed previously published TCR beta repertoires from 666 donors and added high-resolution HLA genotyping to study TCR occurrence patterns. An early release covering roughly 640 HLA-typed donors comprised approximately 300 gigabases of sequencing data and roughly 86 million unique TCR sequences. Points the paper makes about the study in general: The classifier was reported to diagnose cytomegalovirus status with high specificity and sensitivity in both the original cohort and the validation cohort. In a later analysis, several top co-occurrence clusters were reported to appear linked to parvovirus B19, influenza, CMV and Epstein-Barr virus. When HLA alleles, especially DR and DQ, strongly co-occurred, TCR associations were difficult to assign to individual alleles. Three of the identified cytomegalovirus-associated TCR beta chains were confirmed in vitro to be specific for cytomegalovirus antigens. Compared with the roughly 710-donor mean, donors in an Asian-associated ancestry cluster had fewer N-insertions in productive TCRs, according to a later genetic analysis. In a later analysis, 15,000 to 20,000 TCR beta sequences were associated with specific HLA alleles at a false discovery rate of 0.05. The only immune exposure information available for the cohort was CMV serostatus. Only TCR beta chains were sequenced in this cohort, and the absence of alpha or paired-chain data limited detectable features. In a later analysis, TCR association rates were found to vary across HLA loci, with the most associated TCRs seen for DRB1 alleles and the fewest for HLA-C alleles. A further reported finding was that TCR beta sequences accurately predicted the HLA-A and HLA-B alleles for most subjects in the first cohort. In a later genetic analysis, a missense DCLRE1C variant was associated with V-gene and J-gene trimming of TCR beta chains, and the association was replicated in an independent cohort. Because the 87-base-pair reads could not distinguish some IMGT-functional V segments, including TRBV6-2 and TRBV6-3, those segments were excluded. Presence/absence analyses assumed roughly uniform sequencing depth across donors, an assumption that may not hold. In a later analysis, HLA-associated TCR beta chains showed more clonal expansion and lower generation probabilities than non-associated chains that were equally common. The study gave a list of 150 to 200 TCR beta chains associated with cytomegalovirus. It was suggested by the authors that the approach could potentially be generalized to other disease states and immunological phenotypes. The earlier analysis of approximately 560 of the donors excluded 15 to 20 rarely observed V segments, including chromosome 9 orphons, because counts were too low. Linkage disequilibrium might explain the correlated functional status among segregating V segments, but an unknown experimental factor could not be excluded. A cluster of highly shared sequence variants was judged likely to represent a technical artifact of the sequencing pipeline. An earlier analysis of 587 of the donors showed that most TCR beta V segments appeared in productive rearrangements either about 87% or about 30% of the time, which broadly matched IMGT annotations. Because some donors lacked HLA typing at each locus, the association tests relied only on the typed subset. Most TCR sequences were seen in very few donors, while some public TCRs were found in many individuals. A later analysis found that most CMV-associated TCR beta chains appeared HLA-restricted, with HLA associations seemingly driven largely by CMV exposure.

The cohort consisted of 600 to 700 healthy bone marrow donors. At the time of sampling, every cohort member was nominally healthy, though immune exposures that went unrecorded were likely present. The donor tested CMV seronegative and was one of the 352 seronegative cohort members. A peripheral blood sample was provided by each donor, and peripheral blood mononuclear cells were used for TCR beta sequencing. Genomic DNA extraction from the blood cell samples was performed with the Qiagen DNeasy Blood Extraction Kit. The germline V gene gives CDR1 as MRHNA and CDR2 as SNTAGT. The CDR3 numbers 11 residues from cysteine through phenylalanine. Only the CDR3 DNA stays, 33 bases, in frame from base 1. V gives up 3 bases and J gives up 9 bases, and the segment between their germline ends measures 6 bases. Libraries were made using the immunoSEQ multiplex PCR assay. For the multiplex PCR, a mixture combining 60 forward primers for TCR Vbeta segments and 13 reverse primers for TCR Jbeta segments was used. The CDR3 region of rearranged TCR beta genes was amplified from genomic DNA by a multiplex PCR assay. The Illumina HiSeq System was used to sequence the amplified TCR beta libraries as 87-base-pair reads. As for how the authors treated the data: Across the 500 to 750 repertoires, a later analysis counted 80 million or so unique TCR beta chains, roughly 11 million of which were shared by at least two donors. To remove PCR and sequencing errors, raw reads were error-corrected and collapsed into unique sequences using a nearest-neighbor algorithm that merged closely related sequences. CDR3 sequences were aligned to IMGT reference sequences to assign V, D and J gene segments. For a sequence to be retained, at least a six-nucleotide match to both a V gene segment and a J gene segment was required. A rearrangement counted as productive if the CDR3 had no stop codons and remained in frame with V and J, and every other rearrangement counted as non-productive. Following IMGT convention, CDR3 was defined as the stretch from the second conserved V-encoded cysteine up to the conserved J-encoded phenylalanine. In an earlier analysis of approximately 590 of the donors, sequences lacking an unambiguous match to a single V gene segment were excluded. In an earlier analysis of a few hundred of the donors, V segments were called functional above 56.7% productive rearrangements and were called segregating when the between-donor standard deviation exceeded 5%. To diagnose cytomegalovirus status from the catalog of TCR beta chain sequences, a statistical classification framework was built. In a later analysis, V and J genes were assigned by comparing TCR nucleotide sequences against IMGT/GENE-DB human TR gene sequences. Using the TCRdist pipeline, a later analysis assigned CDR3 sequences along with most-parsimonious VDJ recombination scenarios. In a later analysis, each TCR beta chain was defined by its CDR3 amino acid sequence together with its V-gene family, and reads lacking a unique V-gene family were excluded. To address suspected cross-contamination and a sequencing artifact, a later analysis removed approximately 600 highly shared, low-generation-probability nucleotide sequences. In a later analysis, a clonal expansion index for each public chain was calculated from normalized within-repertoire ranks of inferred template counts. In a later analysis, generation probabilities were computed using a VDJ recombination model fitted to out-of-frame rearrangements, and the results were checked against IGoR. In a later analysis, TCR-TCR, TCR-HLA and TCR-CMV co-occurrence was scored with hypergeometric tests, and a repertoire-size bias correction was applied to TCR pairs. False discovery rates were estimated in a later analysis by permuting HLA or CMV assignments 20 times. In a later analysis, co-occurring TCRs were grouped using DBSCAN, and TCRdist sequence similarity was added for clustering within HLA-allele-positive subsets. Co-occurrence clustering excluded repertoires with fewer than 30,000 or more than 120,000 public chains, plus five with anomalous nucleotide sharing. Here the immuneACCESS table is served through TCRdb, limited to in-frame sequences with V and J called. Missing clones are a known gap in these copies; in checked studies unresolved V genes cover under half, and the rest lacks a known reason. V and J calls and clone size are as listed in that table; D and trimming were resolved from the DNA. A total of tens of thousands of clones appear in this sample, roughly 80% of them only once. 2.5% to 3.5% of the sample goes to the ten largest clones.

Points on this clone: The antigen it binds to is not known. The record has no base qualities; no much larger clone is one base away.

The V and J segments used are TRBV6-4 and TRBJ2-1; TRBD2 could be the D gene, as 6 bases match. Sequences were obtained from PBMCs. This clonotype was sampled from a man aged 25 to 40 in good health and CMV-seronegative. The DNA is TGTGCCAGCAGTGAGGGGGGTGAGCAGTTCTTC. This yields the protein CASSEGGEQFF.